The rows below give T cell receptor beta chains drawn from one sample of a study of cytomegalovirus exposure and HLA in healthy donors. Repertoires were generated with immunoSEQ multiplex PCR, while TCRdb's copy carries only in-frame clones and drops some. The data include about 130,000 clones; the top ten clones carry about 2.2%. The sequenced sample consisted of PBMCs. The receptors come from a man aged 35 to 55 in good health and CMV-seronegative. The CDR3 runs from the conserved cysteine through the conserved F or W. A D gene is named only where the DNA matches it firmly.

D | length | V | CDR3
NA | 15 | TRBV13 | CASSLAGGPNYGYTF
TRBD2 | 15 | TRBV15 | CATSRERGRFLEQYF
TRBD1 | 15 | TRBV15 | CATSRLGQGLYEQYF
NA | 17 | TRBV4-1 | CASSQRSATEAPYEQYF
TRBD2 | 19 | TRBV27 | CASSLRPLSGRTPAETQYF
TRBD2 | 15 | TRBV5-8 | CASSPSGSSTDTQYF
TRBD2 | 15 | TRBV7-6 | CASSFQREAPGELFF
NA | 15 | TRBV10-3 | CAITSAGANNSPLHF
TRBD1 | 14 | TRBV9 | CASSVGGGMEPQHF
NA | 12 | TRBV29-1 | CSVEERTGELFF
NA | 15 | TRBV11-3 | CASSLGGTGANVLTF
TRBD2 | 16 | TRBV19 | CASSTMTSGLGETQYF
NA | 13 | TRBV7-2 | CASSSPNTYEQYF
NA | 13 | TRBV5-1 | CASSLVDQETQYF
NA | 16 | TRBV18 | CASSPSRGELYTEAFF
TRBD2 | 18 | TRBV5-5 | CASSWGLAGGPGTGELFF
TRBD1 | 13 | TRBV5-1 | CASSPDRVQGYTF